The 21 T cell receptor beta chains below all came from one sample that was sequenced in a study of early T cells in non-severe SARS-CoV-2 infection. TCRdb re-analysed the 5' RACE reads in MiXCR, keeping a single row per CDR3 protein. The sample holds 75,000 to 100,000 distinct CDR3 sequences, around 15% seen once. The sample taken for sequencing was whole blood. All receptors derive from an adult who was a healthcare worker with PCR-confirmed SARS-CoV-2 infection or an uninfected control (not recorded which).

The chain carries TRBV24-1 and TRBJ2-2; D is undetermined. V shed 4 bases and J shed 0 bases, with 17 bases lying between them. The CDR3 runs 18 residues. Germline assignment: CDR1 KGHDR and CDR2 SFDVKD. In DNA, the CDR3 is TGTGCCACCAGTGACCCCTTCCCGACAACCGCGAACACCGGGGAGCTGTTTTTT. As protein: CATSDPFPTTANTGELFF.

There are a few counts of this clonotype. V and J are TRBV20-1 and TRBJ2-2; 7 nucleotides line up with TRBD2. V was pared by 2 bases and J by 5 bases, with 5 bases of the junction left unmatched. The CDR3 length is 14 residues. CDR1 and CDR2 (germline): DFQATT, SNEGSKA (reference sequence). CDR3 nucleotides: TGCAGTGCTAGAAGGACTAGAGAAACCGGGGAGCTGTTTTTT. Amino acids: CSARRTRETGELFF.

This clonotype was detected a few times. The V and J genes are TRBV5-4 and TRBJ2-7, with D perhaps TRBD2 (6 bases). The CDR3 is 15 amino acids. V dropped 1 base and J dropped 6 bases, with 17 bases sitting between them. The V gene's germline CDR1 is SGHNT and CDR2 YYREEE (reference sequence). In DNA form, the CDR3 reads TGTGCCAGCAGCTTGAGGGGTCGGGGGTATCGCGAGCAGTACTTC. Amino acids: CASSLRGRGYREQYF. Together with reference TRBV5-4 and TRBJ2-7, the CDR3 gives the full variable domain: ETGVTQSPTHLIKTRGQQVTLRCSSQSGHNTVSWYQQALGQGPQFIFQYYREEENGRGNFPPRFSGLQFPNYSSELNVNALELDDSALYLCASSLRGRGYREQYFGPGTRLTVT.

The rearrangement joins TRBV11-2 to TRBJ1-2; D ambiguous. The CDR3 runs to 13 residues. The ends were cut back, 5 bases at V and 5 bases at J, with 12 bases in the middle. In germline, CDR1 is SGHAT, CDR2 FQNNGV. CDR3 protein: CASSLREHYGYTF. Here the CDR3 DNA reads TGTGCCAGCAGCCTAAGGGAACATTATGGCTACACCTTC.

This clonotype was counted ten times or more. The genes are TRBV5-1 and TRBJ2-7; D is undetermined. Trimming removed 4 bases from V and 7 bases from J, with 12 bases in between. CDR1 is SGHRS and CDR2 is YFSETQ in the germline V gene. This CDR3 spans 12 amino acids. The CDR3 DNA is TGCGCCAGCAGCCCGGAATTTCGGGAGCAGTACTTC. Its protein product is CASSPEFREQYF.

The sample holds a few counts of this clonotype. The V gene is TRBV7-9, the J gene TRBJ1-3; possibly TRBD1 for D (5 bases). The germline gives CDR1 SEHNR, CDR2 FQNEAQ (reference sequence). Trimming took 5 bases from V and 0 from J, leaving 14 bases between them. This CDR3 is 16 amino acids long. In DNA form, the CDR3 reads TGTGCCAGCAGCATCCCCCGGGGACCCTCTGGAAACACCATATATTTT. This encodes CASSIPRGPSGNTIYF.

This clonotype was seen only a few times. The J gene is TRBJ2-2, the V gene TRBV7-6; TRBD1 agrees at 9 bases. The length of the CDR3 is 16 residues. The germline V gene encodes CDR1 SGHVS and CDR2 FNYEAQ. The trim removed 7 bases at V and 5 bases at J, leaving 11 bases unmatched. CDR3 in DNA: TGTGCCAGCAACCCTAGAACAGGGGGCAGGACCGGGGAGCTGTTTTTT. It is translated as CASNPRTGGRTGELFF.

The CDR3 region is CASGTYNEQFF. DNA of the CDR3: TGTGCCTCCGGGACCTACAATGAGCAGTTCTTC. The chain carries TRBV9 and TRBJ2-1; a possible D gene is TRBD2 (5 bases). This CDR3 comprises 11 residues. Germline V gives CDR1 SGDLS, CDR2 YYNGEE. Between the trimmed V and J ends, which lost 10 bases and 2 bases, there was a span of 7 bases.

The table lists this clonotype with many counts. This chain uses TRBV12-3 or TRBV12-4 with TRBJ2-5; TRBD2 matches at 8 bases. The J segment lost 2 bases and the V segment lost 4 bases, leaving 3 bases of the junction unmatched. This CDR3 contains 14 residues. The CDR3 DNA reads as TGTGCCAGCAGTTACGAGCGGGAGCAAGAGACCCAGTACTTC. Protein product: CASSYEREQETQYF.

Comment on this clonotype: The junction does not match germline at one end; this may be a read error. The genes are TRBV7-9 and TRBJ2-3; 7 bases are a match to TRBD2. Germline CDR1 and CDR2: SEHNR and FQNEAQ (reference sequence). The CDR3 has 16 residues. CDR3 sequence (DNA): TGTACCAGCAGCTCCACTTGGGGGGGTCAGAGAGATACGCAGTATTTT. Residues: CTSSSTWGGQRDTQYF.

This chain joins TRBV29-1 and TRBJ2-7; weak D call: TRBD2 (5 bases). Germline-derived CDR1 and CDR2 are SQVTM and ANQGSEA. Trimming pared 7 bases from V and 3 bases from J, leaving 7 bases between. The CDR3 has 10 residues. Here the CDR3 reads CSGGDYEQYF. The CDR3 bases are TGCAGCGGGGGAGACTACGAGCAGTACTTC.

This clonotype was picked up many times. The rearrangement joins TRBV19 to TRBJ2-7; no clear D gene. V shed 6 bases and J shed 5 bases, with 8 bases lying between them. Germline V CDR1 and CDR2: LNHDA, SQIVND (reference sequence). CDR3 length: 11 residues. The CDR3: CASSRWDEQYF. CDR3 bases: TGTGCCAGTAGCCGCTGGGACGAGCAGTACTTC.

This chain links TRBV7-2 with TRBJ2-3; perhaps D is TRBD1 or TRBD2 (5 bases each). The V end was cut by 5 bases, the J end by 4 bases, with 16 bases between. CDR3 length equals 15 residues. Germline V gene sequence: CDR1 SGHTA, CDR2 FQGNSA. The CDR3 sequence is CASSPGVGVADTQYF. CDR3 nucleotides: TGTGCCAGCAGCCCCGGAGTGGGGGTGGCAGATACGCAGTATTTT.

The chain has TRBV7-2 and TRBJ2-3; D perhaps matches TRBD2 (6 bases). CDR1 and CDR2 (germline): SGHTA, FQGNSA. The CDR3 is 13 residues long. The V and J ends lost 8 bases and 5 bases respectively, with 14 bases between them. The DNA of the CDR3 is TGTGCCAGCGGATTCTCCGGGGGAGATACGCAGTATTTT. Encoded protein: CASGFSGGDTQYF.

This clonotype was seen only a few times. CDR3 nucleotide sequence: TGTGCCAGCACCCTACGGGGGGTGGAGGCAGATACGCAGTATTTT. Its translation: CASTLRGVEADTQYF. V is TRBV3-1 and J is TRBJ2-3, with 7 bases identical to TRBD2. The CDR3 loop spans 15 amino acids. Trimming removed 7 bases from V and 4 bases from J; junction bases left unmatched: 11. Germline CDR1 reads LGHDT; CDR2 reads YNNKEL (reference sequence).

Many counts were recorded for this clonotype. The CDR3 protein is CASSQVGSGAIASTDTQYF. DNA for the CDR3: TGTGCCAGCAGCCAAGTGGGTAGCGGCGCTATAGCTAGCACAGATACGCAGTATTTT. This sequence joins TRBV3-1 and TRBJ2-3; TRBD2 might be the D (6 bases). The germline V gene encodes CDR1 LGHDT and CDR2 YNNKEL (reference sequence). The CDR3 is 19 residues long. Trimming took off 1 base at V and 0 bases at J, with 20 bases between the two ends.

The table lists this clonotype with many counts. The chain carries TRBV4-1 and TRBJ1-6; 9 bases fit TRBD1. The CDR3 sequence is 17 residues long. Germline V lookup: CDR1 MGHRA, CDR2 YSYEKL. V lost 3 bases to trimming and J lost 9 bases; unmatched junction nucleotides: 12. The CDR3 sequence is CASSHGTGGAVGSPLHF. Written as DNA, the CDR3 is TGCGCCAGCAGCCATGGCACAGGGGGCGCAGTCGGTTCACCCCTCCACTTT.

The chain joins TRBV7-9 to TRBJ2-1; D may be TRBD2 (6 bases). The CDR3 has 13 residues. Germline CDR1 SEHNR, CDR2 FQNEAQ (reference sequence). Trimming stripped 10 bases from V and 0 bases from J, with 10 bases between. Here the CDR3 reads CATMTSSYNEQFF. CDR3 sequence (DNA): TGTGCCACTATGACTAGCTCCTACAATGAGCAGTTCTTC. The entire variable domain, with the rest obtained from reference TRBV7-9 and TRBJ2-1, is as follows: DTGVSQNPRHKITKRGQNVTFRCDPISEHNRLYWYRQTLGQGPEFLTYFQNEAQLEKSRLLSDRFSAERPKGSFSTLEIQRTEQGDSAMYLCATMTSSYNEQFFGPGTRLTVL.

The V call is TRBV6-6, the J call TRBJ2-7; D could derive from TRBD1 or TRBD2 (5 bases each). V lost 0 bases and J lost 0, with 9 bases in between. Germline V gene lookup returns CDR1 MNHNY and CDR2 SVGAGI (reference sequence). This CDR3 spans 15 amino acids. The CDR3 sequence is CASSYSLGPSYEQYF. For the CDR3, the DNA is TGTGCCAGCAGTTACTCTTTGGGACCCTCCTACGAGCAGTACTTC.

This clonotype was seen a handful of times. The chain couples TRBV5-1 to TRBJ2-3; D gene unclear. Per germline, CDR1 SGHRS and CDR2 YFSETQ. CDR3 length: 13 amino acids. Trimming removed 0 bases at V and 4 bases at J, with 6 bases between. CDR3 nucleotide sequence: TGCGCCAGCAGCTTGGATGCGGCAGATACGCAGTATTTT. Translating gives CASSLDAADTQYF.

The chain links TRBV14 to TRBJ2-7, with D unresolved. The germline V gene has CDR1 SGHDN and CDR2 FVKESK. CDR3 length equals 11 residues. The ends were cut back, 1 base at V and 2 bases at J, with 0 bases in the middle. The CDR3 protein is CASSQAYEQYF. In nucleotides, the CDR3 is TGTGCCAGCAGCCAAGCCTACGAGCAGTACTTC.